The rows below give T cell receptor beta chains drawn from one sample of a study of sequential checkpoint blockade in melanoma. The repertoire was sequenced with immunoSEQ multiplex PCR; TCRdb's copy has only in-frame clones and lacks some. In the table there are about 18,000 clones, 45% to 65% of which are singletons. This sample comprised CD8+ T cells sorted from blood (inferred from file names), obtained from a patient given nivolumab and ipilimumab in sequence. Receptors were obtained from a human donor with melanoma. The CDR3 runs from the conserved cysteine through the conserved F or W. D genes are given only for firm matches. Expanded clones get a size class; other rows say once, few or many, or leave the size out.

V gene,D gene,clone size,J gene,CDR3 protein,CDR3 DNA
TRBV28,TRBD1,few,TRBJ1-2,CASSLADRGDGYTF,TGTGCCAGCAGTTTAGCTGACAGGGGCGATGGCTACACCTTC
TRBV2,-,-,TRBJ1-1,CASSFGGLTEAFF,TGTGCCAGCAGTTTCGGAGGGCTCACTGAAGCTTTCTTT
TRBV2,TRBD1,-,TRBJ2-7,CASSPQLRDSYEQYF,TGTGCCAGCAGTCCTCAACTCCGGGACAGCTACGAGCAGTACTTC
TRBV6-5,-,-,TRBJ2-4,CASSYSSTAAGNIQYF,TGTGCCAGCAGTTACTCGAGCACAGCCGCAGGAAACATTCAGTACTTC
TRBV5-1,TRBD2,-,TRBJ2-1,CASSYSAGGDDEQFF,TGCGCCAGCAGCTACTCAGCGGGAGGGGATGATGAGCAGTTCTTC
TRBV7-9,TRBD1,-,TRBJ1-4,CASSQNDRGDTNEKLFF,TGTGCCAGCAGCCAAAACGACAGGGGGGATACTAATGAAAAACTGTTTTTT
TRBV5-1,-,-,TRBJ2-7,CASSFNYEQYF,TGCGCCAGCAGCTTTAACTACGAGCAGTACTTC
TRBV5-1,TRBD2,-,TRBJ2-1,CASSLGTSGRNEQFF,TGCGCCAGCAGCTTGGGGACTAGCGGGAGGAATGAGCAGTTCTTC
TRBV7-6,TRBD2,-,TRBJ2-1,CASSFDFGGYNEQFF,TGTGCCAGCAGCTTCGACTTCGGGGGGTACAATGAGCAGTTCTTC
TRBV29-1,-,few,TRBJ1-2,CSVEQGNNYGYTF,TGCAGCGTTGAGCAGGGGAATAACTATGGCTACACCTTC
TRBV7-9,TRBD1,-,TRBJ1-2,CASSYIEQGTFGYTF,TGTGCCAGCAGCTATATTGAACAGGGGACTTTTGGCTACACCTTC
TRBV29-1,TRBD1,-,TRBJ2-3,CSVAGTEYTDTQYF,TGCAGCGTCGCTGGGACAGAATACACAGATACGCAGTATTTT
TRBV2,-,-,TRBJ2-1,CASSDVGGYNNEQFF,TGTGCCAGCAGTGATGTTGGGGGCTATAACAATGAGCAGTTCTTC
TRBV2,-,-,TRBJ2-3,CASSLTLPGSESTDTQYF,TGTGCCAGCAGCTTGACCCTGCCGGGATCAGAGAGCACAGATACGCAGTATTTT
TRBV7-9,TRBD1,-,TRBJ1-2,CASSLAGQGDGYTF,TGTGCCAGCAGCTTAGCGGGGCAGGGGGATGGCTACACCTTC
TRBV28,-,-,TRBJ1-2,CASRPTILQEVENGYTF,TGTGCCAGCAGACCTACCATCCTGCAGGAGGTGGAAAATGGCTACACCTTC
TRBV7-9,TRBD1,-,TRBJ1-1,CASSQEGGRASNTEAFF,TGTGCCAGCAGCCAAGAAGGGGGCAGGGCGTCGAACACTGAAGCTTTCTTT
TRBV27,-,-,TRBJ2-6,CASSLSYSGANVLTF,TGTGCCAGCAGTTTATCTTACTCTGGGGCCAACGTCCTGACTTTC
TRBV6-6,-,-,TRBJ1-2,CASSFSSGDGYTF,TGTGCCAGCAGTTTCAGCTCAGGGGATGGCTACACCTTC
TRBV7-5,-,-,TRBJ2-2,CVRSLSGSSGDNTGELFF,TGTGTCAGAAGCTTAAGTGGGTCCTCGGGAGACAACACCGGGGAGCTGTTTTTT
TRBV7-3,-,many,TRBJ2-5,CASSLAWETQYF,TGTGCCAGCAGCTTAGCGTGGGAGACCCAGTACTTC
TRBV5-3,-,few,TRBJ2-7,CASSSGMWPYEQYF,TGTGCCAGCAGCTCAGGGATGTGGCCCTACGAGCAGTACTTC
TRBV29-1,-,-,TRBJ1-2,CSGPRDTNNYGYTF,TGCAGCGGTCCCCGGGACACAAACAACTATGGCTACACCTTC
TRBV29-1,-,-,TRBJ2-7,CSVDSSGYEQYF,TGCAGCGTTGATTCATCGGGCTACGAGCAGTACTTC
TRBV28,TRBD1,-,TRBJ1-2,CASSETGTANYGYTF,TGTGCCAGCAGTGAGACCGGGACAGCTAACTATGGCTACACCTTC
TRBV19,TRBD1,-,TRBJ1-6,CASSWDSPNSPLHF,TGTGCCAGTAGCTGGGACAGCCCTAATTCACCCCTCCACTTT
TRBV5-4,-,-,TRBJ2-1,CASSNSLSYNEQFF,TGTGCCAGCAGCAACAGTCTCTCCTACAATGAGCAGTTCTTC
TRBV6-4,-,few,TRBJ2-5,CASSESSGNEGTQYF,TGTGCCAGCAGTGAGTCGTCAGGGAATGAAGGGACCCAGTACTTC
TRBV19,-,medium-sized,TRBJ2-4,CASRPGHGFLQYF,TGTGCCAGTAGGCCGGGACACGGATTTCTTCAGTACTTC
TRBV27,-,-,TRBJ1-4,CASSLYSLGEKLFF,TGTGCCAGCAGTTTATATAGCCTCGGGGAAAAACTGTTTTTT
TRBV6-5,-,few,TRBJ2-7,CASGGTESSYEQYF,TGTGCCAGCGGAGGGACAGAGAGCTCCTACGAGCAGTACTTC
TRBV6-5,-,-,TRBJ2-7,CASTPLSGSYEQYF,TGTGCCAGCACCCCCCTCAGCGGCTCCTACGAGCAGTACTTC
TRBV19,-,medium-sized,TRBJ1-1,CASSLQGMNTEAFF,TGTGCCAGTAGTCTACAGGGAATGAACACTGAAGCTTTCTTT
TRBV28,-,-,TRBJ2-2,CASSLWEGNSGELFF,TGTGCCAGCAGTTTATGGGAGGGTAACTCCGGGGAGCTGTTTTTT
TRBV29-1,TRBD1,-,TRBJ2-7,CSVVEGTGAYEQYF,TGCAGCGTTGTTGAGGGGACAGGGGCTTACGAGCAGTACTTC
TRBV28,-,-,TRBJ1-2,CASSLSNYGYTF,TGTGCCAGCAGTCTCTCTAACTATGGCTACACCTTC
TRBV4-2,TRBD2,once,TRBJ2-1,CASSQDWAQREVLEQFF,TGTGCCAGCAGCCAAGATTGGGCACAGCGGGAGGTCCTTGAGCAGTTCTTC
TRBV7-9,-,-,TRBJ1-2,CASTFGGGYGYTF,TGTGCCAGCACTTTCGGGGGTGGCTATGGCTACACCTTC
TRBV27,-,medium-sized,TRBJ1-1,CASSSTAAAEAFF,TGTGCCAGCAGTTCGACAGCCGCCGCTGAAGCTTTCTTT
TRBV6-1,TRBD2,once,TRBJ2-1,CASSLLAGGVNEQFF,TGTGCCAGCAGCCTACTAGCGGGGGGCGTCAATGAGCAGTTCTTC
TRBV28,-,-,TRBJ2-5,CASRHYDLEQYF,TGTGCCAGCAGGCACTACGATTTAGAGCAGTACTTC
TRBV11-3,-,few,TRBJ1-1,CASSPPTGNTEAFF,TGTGCCAGCAGCCCCCCGACAGGGAACACTGAAGCTTTCTTT
TRBV4-2,TRBD1,few,TRBJ2-7,CASSQEYDRGYEQYF,TGTGCCAGCAGCCAAGAGTACGACAGGGGATACGAGCAGTACTTC
TRBV7-7,TRBD2,-,TRBJ2-5,CASSYSGGAEETQYF,TGTGCCAGCAGCTATAGCGGGGGGGCCGAAGAGACCCAGTACTTC
TRBV7-9,-,-,TRBJ1-1,CASSLRTGLVTEAFF,TGTGCCAGCAGCTTAAGAACAGGGTTAGTGACTGAAGCTTTCTTT
TRBV2,-,few,TRBJ1-2,CASSQWSAGLGYTF,TGCGCCAGCAGCCAATGGAGCGCAGGGCTTGGCTACACCTTC
TRBV29-1,TRBD1,-,TRBJ2-7,CSARTGDYEQYF,TGCAGCGCCAGGACAGGGGACTACGAGCAGTACTTC
TRBV5-1,TRBD1,-,TRBJ2-4,CASSREGAGFVNIQYF,TGCGCCAGCTCAAGAGAGGGGGCAGGCTTCGTAAACATTCAGTACTTC
TRBV27,-,few,TRBJ1-2,CASRPQGQLSLWGYTF,TGTGCCAGCAGACCCCAGGGGCAACTCTCCCTATGGGGCTACACCTTC
TRBV5-4,-,few,TRBJ2-1,CASSPMGLPLLNEQFF,TGTGCCAGCAGCCCCATGGGACTTCCCCTTCTCAATGAGCAGTTCTTC
TRBV21-1,-,-,TRBJ2-2,CASSTAVGGPSNTGELFF,TGTGCCAGCAGCACAGCCGTTGGGGGCCCCTCGAACACCGGGGAGCTGTTTTTT